The T cell receptor beta chain under discussion was sequenced for a study of human T cells and chemical hapten exposure. Overall study context: An area of 2 cm by 2 cm on upper inner arm skin received 2% DPC for sensitization.

The V gene's germline CDR1 is KGHSH and CDR2 LQKENI. Trimming removed 5 bases from V and 1 base from J, with 11 bases in between. CDR3 size: 14 residues. TCRdb reprocessed the RACE reads via MiXCR and lists one record per CDR3 protein. The data hold roughly 120,000 distinct CDR3 sequences, with roughly 15% observed a single time. Time point: patch test 1, 2 weeks after DPC sensitization. Treatment in this sample: therapeutic diphenylcyclopropenone sensitization with weekly scalp DPC. V usage is TRBV18 and J usage is TRBJ1-1, with D perhaps matching TRBD1 (5 bases). The TCR sequence derives from a man between 18 and 35 years old with alopecia areata. Some clones in this sample may be carry-over from other donors' samples. Sequenced here: whole blood, sampled in connection with sensitization to the hapten diphenylcyclopropenone (DPC). The CDR3 here is CASSRGDRNTEAFF. CDR3 nucleotide sequence: TGTGCCAGCTCAAGAGGGGACCGGAACACTGAAGCTTTCTTT.